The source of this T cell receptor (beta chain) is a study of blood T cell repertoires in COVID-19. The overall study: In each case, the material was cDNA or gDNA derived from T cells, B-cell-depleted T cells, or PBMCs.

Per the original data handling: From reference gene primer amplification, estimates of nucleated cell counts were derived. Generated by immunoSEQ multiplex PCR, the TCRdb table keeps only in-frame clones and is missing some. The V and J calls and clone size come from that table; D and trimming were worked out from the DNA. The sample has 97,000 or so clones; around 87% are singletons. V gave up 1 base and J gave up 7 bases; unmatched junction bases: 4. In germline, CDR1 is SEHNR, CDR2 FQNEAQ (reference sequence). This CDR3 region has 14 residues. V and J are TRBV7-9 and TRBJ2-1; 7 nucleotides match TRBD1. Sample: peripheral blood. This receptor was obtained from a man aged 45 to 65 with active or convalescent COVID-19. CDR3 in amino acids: CASSLGRGNNEQFF. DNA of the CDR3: TGTGCCAGCAGCTTAGGCAGGGGGAATAATGAGCAGTTCTTC.